Each of the 20 T cell receptor beta chains below was sequenced from the same sample in a study of graft-versus-host responses after intestinal transplantation. The antigens these receptors bind are not known. Only in-frame clones appear in the TCRdb table, and some are missing; sequencing was by immunoSEQ multiplex PCR. There are about 90,000 clones in the sample; approximately 94% occur only once, and around 0.18% lies in the top ten. The specimen was unstimulated CD4+ T cells sorted from spleen or lymph node cells, collected before transplant. The receptor set was obtained from a human donor who was the organ donor for an intestinal transplant.

The CDR3 nucleotides are TGTGCCATCAGTGACCCTACAGGGGCGGGCGAAAAACTGTTTTTT. This sequence encodes CAISDPTGAGEKLFF. This chain connects TRBV10-3 to TRBJ1-4; 7 bases line up with TRBD1. V gave up 3 bases and J gave up 8 bases; unmatched junction bases: 9. The CDR3 consists of 15 residues. CDR1 is ENHRY, CDR2 SYGVKD, per germline.

This chain joins TRBV21-1 and TRBJ2-3; TRBD2, as called in the table, went unchecked against the DNA. TRBV21-1 is termed a pseudogene. CDR3 length equals 17 residues. The CDR3 here is CASSKEWSSGDTDTQYF. CDR3 nucleotides: TGTGCCAGCAGCAAAGAGTGGTCTAGCGGAGATACAGATACGCAGTATTTT.

The gene calls are TRBV7-3 and TRBJ1-6; D gene unclear. Germline V CDR1 and CDR2: SGHTA, FQGTGA. Trimming took off 1 base at V and 10 bases at J, with 8 bases between the two ends. The CDR3 is made up of 13 amino acids. The CDR3 DNA sequence: TGTGCCAGCAGCTTAAGCCGGGGATCACCCCTCCACTTT. The encoded protein is CASSLSRGSPLHF.

The chain links TRBV5-4 to TRBJ2-1; 9 positions agree with TRBD2. Germline CDR1 is SGHNT and CDR2 is YYREEE (reference sequence). J lost 4 bases, V lost 4 bases, and 12 bases had no gene match. The CDR3 sequence is 17 residues long. CDR3 sequence: CASSPTPGSGGYNEQFF. The CDR3 DNA sequence: TGTGCCAGCAGCCCAACACCGGGTAGCGGGGGATACAATGAGCAGTTCTTC.

The chain carries TRBV5-6 and TRBJ1-5, with D possibly matching TRBD1 (5 bases). This CDR3 has 14 residues. The V end was cut by 3 bases, the J end by 9 bases, with 16 bases between. CDR1 and CDR2 from the germline V gene are SGHDT and YYEEEE. The CDR3 loop reads CASSSGGLKGPQHF. CDR3 nucleotides: TGTGCCAGCAGCTCCGGGGGACTCAAGGGGCCCCAGCATTTT.

The V call is TRBV5-4, the J call TRBJ1-3, with 7 positions matching TRBD1. CDR3 length: 16 amino acids. V was pared by 4 bases and J by 2 bases, with 9 bases of the junction left unmatched. Germline lookup yields CDR1 SGHNT and CDR2 YYREEE (reference sequence). CDR3 amino acids: CASSPNFGTAGNTIYF. CDR3 sequence (DNA): TGTGCCAGCAGCCCGAACTTCGGGACAGCTGGAAACACCATATATTTT.

The chain uses TRBV7-6 and TRBJ2-1, with TRBD1 identical over 10 bases. This CDR3 is 17 amino acids long. V trimming: 4 bases; J trimming: 2 bases; junction bases outside the gene matches: 8. Germline V gene sequence: CDR1 SGHVS, CDR2 FNYEAQ. CDR3 sequence reads: CASSSPTGGWAYNEQFF. In nucleotides, the CDR3 is TGTGCCAGCAGCTCACCGACAGGGGGCTGGGCCTACAATGAGCAGTTCTTC.

The chain is built from TRBV18 and TRBJ1-5, with TRBD1 identical over 9 bases. This CDR3 spans 16 amino acids. The V gene's germline CDR1 is KGHSH and CDR2 LQKENI. With V trimmed by 3 bases and J by 6 bases, 9 bases remained unmatched. The CDR3 is CASSPSIGQGRQPQHF. The CDR3 coding sequence is TGTGCCAGCTCACCTTCTATTGGACAGGGGCGTCAGCCCCAGCATTTT.

The chain carries TRBV4-3 and TRBJ1-2; D is unresolved. V lost 0 bases to trimming and J lost 7 bases, with 18 bases between them. The germline CDR1 and CDR2 sequences are LGHNA and YSLEER. CDR3 size: 16 residues. CDR3 nucleotide sequence: TGCGCCAGCAGCCAAGATCGGCAGACAAGAGGGCTTGGCTACACCTTC. Translation gives CASSQDRQTRGLGYTF.

V usage is TRBV6-5 and J usage is TRBJ1-2; 8 bases fit TRBD1. V shed 5 bases and J 8 bases; nucleotides not matched to a gene: 10. This CDR3 contains 14 residues. Germline lookup yields CDR1 MNHEY and CDR2 SVGAGI. CDR3 loop: CASSRFRGQRGYTF. In DNA, the CDR3 is TGTGCCAGCAGTCGGTTCAGGGGGCAAAGGGGCTACACCTTC.

The rearrangement links TRBV29-1 to TRBJ1-6, with TRBD1 matching over 8 bases. CDR3 length equals 15 residues. Trimming removed 6 bases from V and 7 bases from J; junction bases left unmatched: 11. The germline V gene encodes CDR1 SQVTM and CDR2 ANQGSEA. CDR3 region: CSVTTGDVRNSPLHF. CDR3 bases: TGCAGCGTCACGACAGGGGATGTTCGGAATTCACCCCTCCACTTT.

The V call is TRBV6-5, the J call TRBJ1-4; TRBD1 is a possible D gene (6 bases). The V gene lost 6 bases and the J gene lost 8 bases, with 16 bases spanning the gap. The germline V gene has CDR1 MNHEY and CDR2 SVGAGI. CDR3 length equals 14 residues. The CDR3 spells CASRQGLGTEKLFF. DNA for the CDR3: TGTGCCAGCAGACAGGGTCTCGGTACGGAAAAACTGTTTTTT.

V gene TRBV28 combines with J gene TRBJ1-6; 7 bases match TRBD1. The CDR3 consists of 14 residues. The germline gives CDR1 MDHEN, CDR2 SYDVKM. The ends lost 6 bases at V and 9 bases at J; junction bases unmatched: 8. The DNA for the CDR3 is TGTGCCAGCAGCCCGACAGGGCGAACTTCACCCCTCCACTTT. Translating it yields CASSPTGRTSPLHF.

This rearrangement joins TRBV7-3 to TRBJ2-7; 9 bases agree with TRBD2. The CDR3 contains 14 residues. The V segment lost 5 bases and the J segment 2 bases; nucleotides outside the gene matches: 4. In germline, CDR1 is SGHTA, CDR2 FQGTGA. CDR3 amino acids: CASSRRGGAYEQYF. CDR3 nucleotides: TGTGCCAGCAGCCGTCGCGGGGGGGCCTACGAGCAGTACTTC.

The chain joins TRBV28 to TRBJ2-1, with D possibly called TRBD1 or TRBD2 (6 bases each). Trimming shortened V by 3 bases and J by 1 base, and 13 bases separated the two germline ends. The CDR3 is made up of 16 amino acids. The germline CDR1 and CDR2 sequences are MDHEN and SYDVKM. The CDR3 DNA sequence: TGTGCCAGCAGTTTTTTGGGGGGCCAATCCTACAATGAGCAGTTCTTC. Encoded protein: CASSFLGGQSYNEQFF.

This clone was observed once. The genes are TRBV6-5 and TRBJ1-6; 8 nucleotides match TRBD1. The trim removed 4 bases at V and 7 bases at J, leaving 3 bases unmatched. CDR1 and CDR2 from the germline V gene are MNHEY and SVGAGI. This CDR3 is 14 amino acids long. The CDR3 sequence: CASSSDRANSPLHF. For the CDR3, the DNA is TGTGCCAGCAGTTCGGACAGGGCCAATTCACCCCTCCACTTT.

Written as DNA, the CDR3 is TGCGCCAGCAGCCCCGGCACGACCCGTAGCAATCAGCCCCAGCATTTT. Protein product: CASSPGTTRSNQPQHF. The chain has TRBV4-1 and TRBJ1-5; D is unclear. The germline V and J ends were trimmed by 4 bases and 0 bases, with 13 bases remaining between them. CDR3 size: 16 residues. The germline gives CDR1 MGHRA, CDR2 YSYEKL.

J is TRBJ2-2 and V is TRBV7-2; D remains ambiguous. The CDR3 runs to 12 residues. Trimming shortened V by 5 bases and J by 6 bases, and 7 bases separated the two germline ends. Per germline, CDR1 SGHTA and CDR2 FQGNSA. The CDR3, as DNA: TGTGCCAGCAGCACCCGGGCCGGGGAGCTGTTTTTT. Protein sequence: CASSTRAGELFF.

This chain uses TRBV28 with TRBJ2-7, with TRBD1 matching over 7 bases. Unmatched junction bases numbered 10, after V lost 7 bases and J lost 7 bases. Germline CDR1 reads MDHEN; CDR2 reads SYDVKM. CDR3 length: 13 residues. The CDR3 protein is CASIPDRAREQYF. CDR3 DNA sequence: TGTGCCAGCATTCCCGACAGGGCGCGTGAGCAGTACTTC.

In its sample, this clone was seen once. The chain uses TRBV4-3 and TRBJ1-2; D call uncertain. Germline lookup yields CDR1 LGHNA and CDR2 YSLEER. This CDR3 has 14 residues. V gave up 0 bases and J gave up 8 bases, with 13 bases separating them. CDR3 sequence: CASSQEAPGGGYTF. DNA for the CDR3: TGCGCCAGCAGCCAAGAGGCCCCGGGAGGAGGCTACACCTTC.